This T cell receptor beta chain was recovered during a study of blood T cells in healthy people across ages. Study-level background: About one barcoded beta molecule per two T cells came from capture by template switching. Notes on the study in general: Getting older went along with TCR beta diversity per million T cells dropping roughly linearly.

Concerning this clonotype itself: Its target is unknown.

Around 10 milliliters of peripheral blood were drawn from each donor. A sample-barcoded 5' primer and a J-beta primer mix were used in a second PCR of about 6 to 11 cycles. Each single sample gave us at least 3 million CDR3-containing paired-end reads. MiXCR was run by TCRdb on the 5' RACE reads, yielding one entry per CDR3 protein. The sample records 550,000 to 750,000 distinct CDR3 sequences, about 21% being singletons. The V gene lost 6 bases and the J gene lost 0 bases, with 13 bases spanning the gap. The CDR3 length is 15 residues. Germline V gives CDR1 MNHNY, CDR2 SVGAGI (reference sequence). The gene calls are TRBV6-6 and TRBJ2-3; possibly TRBD1 for D (6 bases). The sample taken for sequencing was blood. This TCR derives from a man in his 70s in good health. The CDR3 sequence: CASRDSGQSTDTQYF. The CDR3 nucleotides are TGTGCCAGCAGAGATTCGGGACAAAGCACAGATACGCAGTATTTT.